The clone carrying this TCR beta chain was counted once. TCRdb's copy holds only in-frame clones and misses some; the assay was immunoSEQ multiplex PCR. This sample has about 280,000 clones, with 65% to 90% found just once. The sample comes from a study of blood T cell repertoires in COVID-19. Study at large: Italy, Spain and the United States were the sources of the convalescent and acute COVID-19 samples. In each case, the material was cDNA or gDNA derived from T cells, B-cell-depleted T cells, or PBMCs.

The CDR3 has 14 residues. The V gene's germline CDR1 is MNHEY and CDR2 SMNVEV (reference sequence). The germline V and J ends were trimmed by 5 bases and 4 bases, with 14 bases remaining between them. The sample comprised peripheral blood. The clonotype originates from a man aged 45-65 years with active or convalescent COVID-19. V gene TRBV27 combines with J gene TRBJ1-1; possibly TRBD1 for D (5 bases). The CDR3 is CASSPRGGSTEAFF. The CDR3 DNA follows: TGTGCCAGCAGTCCTCGGGGGGGGAGCACTGAAGCTTTCTTT.